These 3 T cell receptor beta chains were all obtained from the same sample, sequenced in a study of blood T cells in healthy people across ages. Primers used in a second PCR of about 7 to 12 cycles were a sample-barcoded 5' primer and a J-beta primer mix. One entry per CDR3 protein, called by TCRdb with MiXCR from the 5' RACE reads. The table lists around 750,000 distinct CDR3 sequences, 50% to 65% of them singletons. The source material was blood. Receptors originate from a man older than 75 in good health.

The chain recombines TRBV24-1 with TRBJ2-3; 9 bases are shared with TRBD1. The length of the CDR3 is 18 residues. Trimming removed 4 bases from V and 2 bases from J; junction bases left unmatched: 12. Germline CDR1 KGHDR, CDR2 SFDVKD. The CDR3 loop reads CATSDRSGTGRATDTQYF. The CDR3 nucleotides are TGTGCCACCAGTGACCGGTCCGGGACAGGGCGCGCCACAGATACGCAGTATTTT.

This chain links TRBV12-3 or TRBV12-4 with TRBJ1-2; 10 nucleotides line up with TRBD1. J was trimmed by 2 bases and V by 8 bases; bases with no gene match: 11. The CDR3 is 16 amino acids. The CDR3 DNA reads TGTGCCAGCGGGATGGGGGGGACAGGGGACAACTATGGCTACACCTTC. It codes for CASGMGGTGDNYGYTF.

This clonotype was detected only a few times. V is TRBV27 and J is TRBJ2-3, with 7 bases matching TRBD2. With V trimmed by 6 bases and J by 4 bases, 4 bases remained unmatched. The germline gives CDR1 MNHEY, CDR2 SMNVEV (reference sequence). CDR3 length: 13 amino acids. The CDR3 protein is CASSHGGADTQYF. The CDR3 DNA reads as TGTGCCAGCAGCCATGGGGGGGCAGATACGCAGTATTTT.